The rows below give T cell receptor beta chains drawn from one sample of a study of T cell repertoires in aging, cancer and after chemotherapy. TCRdb analysed the multiplex PCR reads with MiXCR anew, one entry per CDR3 protein. Among around 11,000 distinct CDR3 sequences listed, around 44% were seen once. Sequenced material: blood. Source of these receptors: a human donor in good health. The CDR3 runs from the conserved cysteine through the conserved F or W. Fields, in order: CDR3 DNA, CDR3 protein, clone size, D gene, V gene, J gene. A D gene is named only where the DNA matches it firmly. A clone size is listed for some rows: how often the clone was seen (once, few, many), or a class if it is expanded.

CDR3nt: TGTGCCAGCGGACCGACTAGTGGTAGCACAGATACGCAGTATTTT
CDR3aa: CASGPTSGSTDTQYF
abundance: NA
d_gene: NA
v_gene: TRBV9
j_gene: TRBJ2-3

CDR3nt: TGTGCCAGAAGCTTCCCTTGGTTCCTTTCCTCCTACAATGAGCAGTTCTTC
CDR3aa: CARSFPWFLSSYNEQFF
abundance: NA
d_gene: NA
v_gene: TRBV5-3
j_gene: TRBJ2-1

CDR3nt: TGTGCCAGTACCAGGACTTGGGGCCTTAATGAAAAACTGTTTTTT
CDR3aa: CASTRTWGLNEKLFF
abundance: NA
d_gene: NA
v_gene: TRBV27
j_gene: TRBJ1-4

CDR3nt: TGTGCCAGCAAAGGCCTGAGATCCTATAATTCACCCCTCCACTTT
CDR3aa: CASKGLRSYNSPLHF
abundance: NA
d_gene: NA
v_gene: TRBV6-2/TRBV6-3
j_gene: TRBJ1-6

CDR3nt: TGTGCCAGTAGTATAGATGCCTTCGGGACACCCGAGGGCAATCAGCCCCAGCATTTT
CDR3aa: CASSIDAFGTPEGNQPQHF
abundance: NA
d_gene: NA
v_gene: TRBV19
j_gene: TRBJ1-5

CDR3nt: TGTGCCAGCAGGCCCACAGGCAATCAGCCCCAGCATTTT
CDR3aa: CASRPTGNQPQHF
abundance: NA
d_gene: NA
v_gene: TRBV2
j_gene: TRBJ1-5

CDR3nt: TGCGCCAGCAGCCCCCGGATAGACGTGAACTATAATTCACCCCTCCACTTT
CDR3aa: CASSPRIDVNYNSPLHF
abundance: NA
d_gene: NA
v_gene: TRBV4-1
j_gene: TRBJ1-6

CDR3nt: TGTGCCAGCAGCACTACCACTGGCCACAATGAGCAGTTCTTC
CDR3aa: CASSTTTGHNEQFF
abundance: NA
d_gene: NA
v_gene: TRBV7-7
j_gene: TRBJ2-1

CDR3nt: TGTGCCAGCAGCTACCGTTGGACTAGCGGGGGTTCCAATGAGCAGTTCTTC
CDR3aa: CASSYRWTSGGSNEQFF
abundance: NA
d_gene: TRBD2
v_gene: TRBV5-6
j_gene: TRBJ2-1

CDR3nt: TGTGCCAGCAGCCAAGATCAGTCGGCAGGGTATTATGGCTACACCTTC
CDR3aa: CASSQDQSAGYYGYTF
abundance: NA
d_gene: NA
v_gene: TRBV4-2
j_gene: TRBJ1-2

CDR3nt: TGTGCCAGCAGCTTAGGAGGGACCCTAAACGCCCGACACTATGGCTACACCTTC
CDR3aa: CASSLGGTLNARHYGYTF
abundance: NA
d_gene: NA
v_gene: TRBV11-2
j_gene: TRBJ1-2

CDR3nt: TGCAGTGCTAGAGCCTCACAGGGGGTCAATGAGCAGTTCTTC
CDR3aa: CSARASQGVNEQFF
abundance: NA
d_gene: TRBD1
v_gene: TRBV20-1
j_gene: TRBJ2-1

CDR3nt: TGTGCCTGGAGTCCATTCGTCGGACAAATAGCCAAAAACATTCAGTACTTC
CDR3aa: CAWSPFVGQIAKNIQYF
abundance: NA
d_gene: NA
v_gene: TRBV30
j_gene: TRBJ2-4

CDR3nt: TGTGCCAGCAGCTACCGCAGGACAGGGAATGATGGCTACACCTTC
CDR3aa: CASSYRRTGNDGYTF
abundance: few
d_gene: TRBD1
v_gene: TRBV12-3/TRBV12-4
j_gene: TRBJ1-2

CDR3nt: TGTGCCAGCAGCGAGGCCGGCGGGCCAGATACGCAGTATTTT
CDR3aa: CASSEAGGPDTQYF
abundance: NA
d_gene: NA
v_gene: TRBV11-2
j_gene: TRBJ2-3

CDR3nt: TGTGCCTGGAGTTCGGACACCGGGGAGCTGTTTTTT
CDR3aa: CAWSSDTGELFF
abundance: few
d_gene: NA
v_gene: TRBV30
j_gene: TRBJ2-2

CDR3nt: TGCAGTGCTAGGGGTTGGGGTAATCAGCCCCAGCATTTT
CDR3aa: CSARGWGNQPQHF
abundance: few
d_gene: NA
v_gene: TRBV20-1
j_gene: TRBJ1-5

CDR3nt: TGCAGTGCTAGAGAGGGATGGGGGGTCAGCACAGATACGCAGTATTTT
CDR3aa: CSAREGWGVSTDTQYF
abundance: NA
d_gene: NA
v_gene: TRBV20-1
j_gene: TRBJ2-3

CDR3nt: TGTGCCTTCCATGACAGACAGATTTACTTC
CDR3aa: CAFHDRQIYF
abundance: NA
d_gene: NA
v_gene: TRBV30
j_gene: TRBJ2-5

CDR3nt: TGTGCCAGTAGGGAAACAGGGGCCCATTATGGCTACACCTTC
CDR3aa: CASRETGAHYGYTF
abundance: few
d_gene: TRBD1
v_gene: TRBV19
j_gene: TRBJ1-2

CDR3nt: TGTGCCGTTTCAGGGGGGAAGAGGACTAGGGACACCGGGGAGCTGTTTTTT
CDR3aa: CAVSGGKRTRDTGELFF
abundance: few
d_gene: NA
v_gene: TRBV5-4
j_gene: TRBJ2-2

CDR3nt: TGTGCCATCAGTGCCGGGGATGAGCAGTTCTTC
CDR3aa: CAISAGDEQFF
abundance: few
d_gene: NA
v_gene: TRBV10-3
j_gene: TRBJ2-1

CDR3nt: TGCGCCAGCAGCTTATCGGGGGTCGCCAGGGGTGCGAACACCGGGGAGCTGTTTTTT
CDR3aa: CASSLSGVARGANTGELFF
abundance: NA
d_gene: NA
v_gene: TRBV5-1
j_gene: TRBJ2-2

CDR3nt: TGCGCCAGCAGCCAAGGGGACAGGGTGGGCGAGACCCAGTACTTC
CDR3aa: CASSQGDRVGETQYF
abundance: NA
d_gene: TRBD1
v_gene: TRBV4-1
j_gene: TRBJ2-5

CDR3nt: TGTGCCACCGCGGGACAGGGGTTTCCATTTACTAATGAAAAACTGTTTTTT
CDR3aa: CATAGQGFPFTNEKLFF
abundance: NA
d_gene: TRBD1
v_gene: TRBV6-1
j_gene: TRBJ1-4

CDR3nt: TGTGCCACCTTCTCCCTGCGTCCTTCTTCAGGGGGGGATGTAAACAATCAGCCCCAGCATTTT
CDR3aa: CATFSLRPSSGGDVNNQPQHF
abundance: NA
d_gene: TRBD1
v_gene: TRBV6-9
j_gene: TRBJ1-5

CDR3nt: TGCAGTGCGCCAGGGACAGGGGGTGGCTACACCTTC
CDR3aa: CSAPGTGGGYTF
abundance: NA
d_gene: TRBD1
v_gene: TRBV20-1
j_gene: TRBJ1-2

CDR3nt: TGTGCCAGCAGCTTGTCAGGCTTCTCTGGAAACACCATATATTTT
CDR3aa: CASSLSGFSGNTIYF
abundance: NA
d_gene: NA
v_gene: TRBV5-5
j_gene: TRBJ1-3

CDR3nt: TGTGCCACCAGTGATCTGGGTTACACTGAAGCTTTCTTT
CDR3aa: CATSDLGYTEAFF
abundance: NA
d_gene: NA
v_gene: TRBV24-1
j_gene: TRBJ1-1

CDR3nt: TGTGCCAGCAGTGCCCGGACAGGTACTAACTATGGCTACACCTTC
CDR3aa: CASSARTGTNYGYTF
abundance: NA
d_gene: TRBD1
v_gene: TRBV6-1
j_gene: TRBJ1-2

CDR3nt: TGCAGTGCTACCGGCTGGCTAGCGGGGGGGCAAGAGACCCAGTACTTC
CDR3aa: CSATGWLAGGQETQYF
abundance: NA
d_gene: TRBD2
v_gene: TRBV20-1
j_gene: TRBJ2-5

CDR3nt: TGCGCCAGCAGCTTGGAGGGGGTGATGAGTGAAAAACTGTTTTTT
CDR3aa: CASSLEGVMSEKLFF
abundance: NA
d_gene: NA
v_gene: TRBV5-4
j_gene: TRBJ1-4

CDR3nt: TGTGCCAGCAGCCAAGAACTCGGCTCTGGGGCCAACGTCCTGACTTTC
CDR3aa: CASSQELGSGANVLTF
abundance: medium-sized
d_gene: NA
v_gene: TRBV4-2
j_gene: TRBJ2-6

CDR3nt: TGTGCCAGCGGCATGGGGGCGGACATGAACACTGAAGCTTTCTTT
CDR3aa: CASGMGADMNTEAFF
abundance: NA
d_gene: NA
v_gene: TRBV7-6
j_gene: TRBJ1-1

CDR3nt: TGTGCCAGCTCACCACTCCCAGGGACGGCCTACAATGAGCAGTTCTTC
CDR3aa: CASSPLPGTAYNEQFF
abundance: NA
d_gene: NA
v_gene: TRBV18
j_gene: TRBJ2-1

CDR3nt: TGTGCCAGCAGCCGACCACATCTCACCAACTATGGCTACACCTTC
CDR3aa: CASSRPHLTNYGYTF
abundance: few
d_gene: NA
v_gene: TRBV7-2
j_gene: TRBJ1-2

CDR3nt: TGTGCCAGCAGCTTAAACAGGGGCTCCTCGAGAACCGGGGAGCTGTTTTTT
CDR3aa: CASSLNRGSSRTGELFF
abundance: NA
d_gene: TRBD1
v_gene: TRBV11-2
j_gene: TRBJ2-2

CDR3nt: TGTGCCAGCAGCTTCGATCTTAGCGGGGGAAGGTACTTC
CDR3aa: CASSFDLSGGRYF
abundance: NA
d_gene: TRBD2
v_gene: TRBV7-2
j_gene: TRBJ2-7

CDR3nt: TGTGCCAGCAGCTTAACGGGGATCGGGGAGCTGTTTTTT
CDR3aa: CASSLTGIGELFF
abundance: NA
d_gene: NA
v_gene: TRBV7-3
j_gene: TRBJ2-2

CDR3nt: TGTGCCACCAGCGTACTCAGGGCAGATAATTCACCCCTCCACTTT
CDR3aa: CATSVLRADNSPLHF
abundance: NA
d_gene: NA
v_gene: TRBV15
j_gene: TRBJ1-6

CDR3nt: TGTGCCAGCAGACGACAGGGAACGACCTACGAGCAGTACTTC
CDR3aa: CASRRQGTTYEQYF
abundance: NA
d_gene: TRBD1
v_gene: TRBV6-5
j_gene: TRBJ2-7

CDR3nt: TGTGCCAGCAGCACCATCAGGGACAGGGCCCGCTCTGGGGCCAACGTCCTGACTTTC
CDR3aa: CASSTIRDRARSGANVLTF
abundance: NA
d_gene: TRBD1
v_gene: TRBV7-9
j_gene: TRBJ2-6

CDR3nt: TGCAGTGCAAGACAGGCTCACGAGACCCAGTACTTC
CDR3aa: CSARQAHETQYF
abundance: few
d_gene: NA
v_gene: TRBV20-1
j_gene: TRBJ2-5

CDR3nt: TGTGCCAGCAGCTTGGTGGGCCTCTCCGCCGAGCAGTACTTC
CDR3aa: CASSLVGLSAEQYF
abundance: NA
d_gene: NA
v_gene: TRBV5-5
j_gene: TRBJ2-7